The 29 T cell receptor beta chains reported below all come from one sample, sequenced in a study of early T cells in non-severe SARS-CoV-2 infection. Via MiXCR, TCRdb re-called the 5' RACE reads, giving one row per CDR3 protein. This table holds about 94,000 distinct CDR3 sequences, approximately 13% found once. Sequencing was done on a sample of whole blood. The receptors stem from an adult who was a healthcare worker with PCR-confirmed SARS-CoV-2 infection or an uninfected control (not recorded which).

The genes are TRBV24-1 and TRBJ2-1; 8 nucleotides line up with TRBD2. There are 15 residues in the CDR3. Germline V lookup: CDR1 KGHDR, CDR2 SFDVKD. V gave up 11 bases and J gave up 2 bases; unmatched junction bases: 10. The CDR3 loop is CARPVEAGAYNEQFF. CDR3 DNA sequence: TGTGCCAGACCGGTTGAAGCGGGAGCCTACAATGAGCAGTTCTTC.

The chain has TRBV3-1 and TRBJ1-1; tentative D call: TRBD1 (5 bases). The V end lost 3 bases, the J end lost 1 base, and 18 bases lay between the germline ends. The CDR3 consists of 17 residues. Germline V CDR1 and CDR2: LGHDT, YNNKEL (reference sequence). This chain's CDR3 is CASSHGATGTANTEAFF. The CDR3 DNA is TGTGCCAGCAGCCATGGAGCTACCGGGACGGCGAACACTGAAGCTTTCTTT. Filled out from reference TRBV3-1 and TRBJ1-1, the complete variable domain reads DTAVSQTPKYLVTQMGNDKSIKCEQNLGHDTMYWYKQDSKKFLKIMFSYNNKELIINETVPNRFSPKSPDKAHLNLHINSLELGDSAVYFCASSHGATGTANTEAFFGQGTRLTVV.

About this clonotype itself: A much larger clone is a single base away; this may be a read error. The rearrangement joins TRBV28 to TRBJ1-1; D not resolved. The germline V gene encodes CDR1 MDHEN and CDR2 SYDVKM. The CDR3 runs 13 residues. The V end lost 4 bases, the J end lost 4 bases, and 10 bases lay between the germline ends. This CDR3 reads CASSSFGVTEAFF. CDR3 DNA sequence: TGTGCCAGCAGTTCATTCGGGGTCACTGAAGCTTTCTTT.

The rearrangement links TRBV28 to TRBJ1-3; TRBD1 agrees at 8 bases. From germline, CDR1 is MDHEN and CDR2 SYDVKM. CDR3 length: 15 amino acids. The V gene end was trimmed by 5 bases and the J gene end by 6 bases; junction bases not matched to a gene: 9. The CDR3 region is CASSMHSGGINTIYF. The CDR3, as DNA: TGTGCCAGCAGTATGCACTCAGGGGGCATAAACACCATATATTTT.

There are a few counts of this clonotype. The V gene is TRBV29-1, the J gene TRBJ2-1; the match to TRBD2 covers 8 bases. This CDR3 has 11 amino acids. Germline values: CDR1 SQVTM, CDR2 ANQGSEA. J lost 8 bases, V lost 8 bases, and 5 bases had no gene match. CDR3 protein: CSQRGRDEQFF. The CDR3 DNA reads as TGCAGCCAGCGGGGGAGGGATGAGCAGTTCTTC.

This clonotype was seen ten or more times. This chain uses TRBV4-1 with TRBJ1-2, with 8 nucleotides matching TRBD1. V dropped 1 base and J dropped 5; count of bases not matched to a gene: 12. The length of the CDR3 is 17 residues. From germline, CDR1 is MGHRA and CDR2 YSYEKL. The CDR3: CASSQVAGTGPPYGYTF. Written as DNA, the CDR3 is TGCGCCAGCAGCCAAGTGGCGGGGACAGGCCCCCCTTATGGCTACACCTTC.

This chain joins TRBV11-1 and TRBJ2-1, with 13 bases lining up with TRBD2. J lost 5 bases, V lost 5 bases, and 3 bases had no gene match. From germline, CDR1 is SGHAT and CDR2 FQDESV (reference sequence). This CDR3 is built from 15 residues. Written as DNA, the CDR3 is TGTGCCAGCAGCCGACTAGCGGGGGGAAACAATGAGCAGTTCTTC. Protein sequence: CASSRLAGGNNEQFF. Complete variable domain (other parts from reference TRBV11-1 and TRBJ2-1): EAEVAQSPRYKITEKSQAVAFWCDPISGHATLYWYRQILGQGPELLVQFQDESVVDDSQLPKDRFSAERLKGVDSTLKIQPAELGDSAMYLCASSRLAGGNNEQFFGPGTRLTVL.

This clonotype came up many times. The CDR3, as DNA: TGTGCCAGCAGCCCCTGGGTCTTTTATATAACGGAAAACTACGAGCAGTACTTC. Amino acids: CASSPWVFYITENYEQYF. V gene TRBV5-6 combines with J gene TRBJ2-7; D is unresolved. V lost 4 bases to trimming and J lost 3 bases, with 26 bases between them. In germline, CDR1 is SGHDT, CDR2 YYEEEE. The CDR3 sequence is 18 residues long. Full variable domain (outside the CDR3, taken from reference TRBV5-6 and TRBJ2-7): DAGVTQSPTHLIKTRGQQVTLRCSPKSGHDTVSWYQQALGQGPQFIFQYYEEEERQRGNFPDRFSGHQFPNYSSELNVNALLLGDSALYLCASSPWVFYITENYEQYFGPGTRLTVT.

J is TRBJ2-2 and V is TRBV4-2, with 7 bases that match TRBD2. The CDR3 loop spans 14 amino acids. Germline V gives CDR1 LGHNA, CDR2 YNFKEQ. The V gene end was trimmed by 1 base and the J gene end by 5 bases; junction bases not matched to a gene: 1. The CDR3 DNA reads TGTGCCAGCAGCCAAGCGCGGGGGACCGGGGAGCTGTTTTTT. Amino acid sequence: CASSQARGTGELFF.

There are a few counts of this clonotype. This chain links TRBV2 with TRBJ1-4, with D unresolved. Looked up from germline, CDR1 is SNHLY and CDR2 is FYNNEI. The V gene lost 6 bases and the J gene lost 10 bases, with 18 bases spanning the gap. This CDR3 comprises 14 residues. The CDR3, as DNA: TGTGCCAGCAGCCCCGGACCGGCCGGAGTAAAACTGTTTTTT. Its protein product is CASSPGPAGVKLFF. Based on the CDR3 plus reference TRBV2 and TRBJ1-4, the full variable domain is EPEVTQTPSHQVTQMGQEVILRCVPISNHLYFYWYRQILGQKVEFLVSFYNNEISEKSEIFDDQFSVERPDGSNFTLKIRSTKLEDSAMYFCASSPGPAGVKLFFGSGTQLSVL.

This clonotype was detected a few times. This chain uses TRBV15 with TRBJ1-6; 7 bases fit TRBD1. In germline, CDR1 is LNHNV, CDR2 YYDKDF (reference sequence). There are 21 residues in the CDR3. V dropped 0 bases and J dropped 1; count of bases not matched to a gene: 15. CDR3 sequence (DNA): TGTGCCACCAGCAGAGATATAGTCGACAGGGCGAGTCGTTCCTATAATTCACCCCTCCACTTT. Translation: CATSRDIVDRASRSYNSPLHF.

This clonotype has ten or more counts. The V call is TRBV2, the J call TRBJ1-5, with a weak D call TRBD1 (5 bases). This CDR3 spans 17 amino acids. CDR1 SNHLY and CDR2 FYNNEI come from the germline V gene. V was cut by 5 bases and J by 0 bases, with 17 bases left in between. CDR3 protein: CASSPFRGRGSNQPQHF. DNA for the CDR3: TGTGCCAGCAGTCCCTTCCGGGGCCGGGGTAGCAATCAGCCCCAGCATTTT.

The CDR3 DNA reads TGCGCCAGCAGCCAAGCCGGGACAGGGGGAAACACCATATATTTT. Translating gives CASSQAGTGGNTIYF. The chain is built from TRBV4-1 and TRBJ1-3; 9 bases are a match to TRBD1. Germline CDR1 is MGHRA and CDR2 is YSYEKL. The CDR3 has 15 amino acids. Trimming removed 1 base from V and 4 bases from J; junction bases left unmatched: 2.

The chain employs TRBV7-9 and TRBJ1-2; 7 positions agree with TRBD1. This CDR3 contains 14 residues. V lost 3 bases and J lost 8; bases outside the gene matches: 9. CDR1 SEHNR and CDR2 FQNEAQ come from the germline V gene (reference sequence). The CDR3 DNA reads as TGTGCCAGCAGCTTTGAGGGGGCGTCTCTAGGCTACACCTTC. Protein sequence: CASSFEGASLGYTF.

This clonotype was counted many times. The V gene is TRBV5-1, the J gene TRBJ2-7, with D possibly TRBD1 on 5 matching bases. Per germline, CDR1 SGHRS and CDR2 YFSETQ. Trimming cost V 4 bases and J 4 bases, with 6 bases left between them. The length of the CDR3 is 11 residues. The CDR3 region is CASSGAYEQYF. In nucleotides, the CDR3 is TGCGCCAGCAGCGGGGCTTACGAGCAGTACTTC. The whole variable domain, remainder taken from reference TRBV5-1 and TRBJ2-7, is KAGVTQTPRYLIKTRGQQVTLSCSPISGHRSVSWYQQTPGQGLQFLFEYFSETQRNKGNFPGRFSGRQFSNSRSEMNVSTLELGDSALYLCASSGAYEQYFGPGTRLTVT.

The chain links TRBV29-1 to TRBJ2-1, with D unresolved. This CDR3 is built from 10 residues. Germline assignment: CDR1 SQVTM and CDR2 ANQGSEA. V was pared by 3 bases and J by 8 bases, with 5 bases between. CDR3 protein: CSVDSHEQFF. CDR3 nucleotide sequence: TGCAGCGTTGATAGCCATGAGCAGTTCTTC.

The rearrangement joins TRBV12-3 or TRBV12-4 to TRBJ1-6; 8 nucleotides agree with TRBD1. The CDR3 length is 14 residues. Trimming at V came to 6 bases and at J to 8 bases, leaving 6 bases not matched to a gene. The CDR3 sequence: CASSRETGDSPLHF. The CDR3 coding sequence is TGTGCCAGCAGCCGGGAGACAGGGGATTCACCCCTCCACTTT.

This clonotype was counted many times. The V and J genes are TRBV20-1 and TRBJ1-5; D is perhaps TRBD1 (6 bases). Germline CDR1 and CDR2: DFQATT and SNEGSKA (reference sequence). This CDR3 has 11 residues. Deletions cut 7 bases from V and 7 bases from J, with 11 bases between. CDR3 sequence (DNA): TGCAGTGTCACCAGGGGCCAGCCCCAGCATTTT. The encoded protein is CSVTRGQPQHF.

This clonotype was detected many times. The J gene is TRBJ1-1, the V gene TRBV20-1, with D unresolved. Germline V gene sequence: CDR1 DFQATT, CDR2 SNEGSKA (reference sequence). This CDR3 comprises 11 residues. V was trimmed by 3 bases and J by 3 bases, leaving 5 bases between them. CDR3 sequence (DNA): TGCAGTGCTAGTGGACACACTGAAGCTTTCTTT. Amino acid sequence: CSASGHTEAFF.

This clonotype was detected only a few times. The chain recombines TRBV11-2 with TRBJ2-1; D gene uncertain. This CDR3 has 12 amino acids. Per the germline V gene, CDR1 is SGHAT and CDR2 is FQNNGV. Trimming cost V 0 bases and J 13 bases, with 10 bases left between them. The CDR3 is CASSLDRSRQFF. As DNA, the CDR3 is TGTGCCAGCAGCTTAGATAGGAGTCGCCAGTTCTTC.

This clonotype was observed a few times. This chain links TRBV5-4 with TRBJ1-4; 7 positions agree with TRBD1. CDR3 size: 16 residues. The ends lost 1 base at V and 10 bases at J; junction bases unmatched: 13. Germline assignment: CDR1 SGHNT and CDR2 YYREEE (reference sequence). The CDR3 DNA sequence: TGTGCCAGCAGCTTGTCCACGCGAGGGGGCCTCGGAAAACTGTTTTTT. It yields the protein CASSLSTRGGLGKLFF.

This clonotype was found many times. The genes are TRBV2 and TRBJ1-1; TRBD1 agrees at 7 bases. The germline gives CDR1 SNHLY, CDR2 FYNNEI. The CDR3 is made up of 16 amino acids. V lost 1 base to trimming and J lost 1 base; unmatched junction nucleotides: 6. The CDR3 spells CASSEGPDRRNTEAFF. The CDR3 DNA reads TGTGCCAGCAGTGAAGGGCCGGACAGGAGGAACACTGAAGCTTTCTTT.

This clonotype was counted between two and nine times. The V call is TRBV28, the J call TRBJ2-3, with TRBD1 matching 10 bases. V lost 0 bases to trimming and J lost 2 bases; unmatched junction nucleotides: 2. CDR3 size: 16 residues. The germline CDR1 and CDR2 sequences are MDHEN and SYDVKM. The CDR3 sequence: CASSLWGQGSTDTQYF. CDR3 nucleotides: TGTGCCAGCAGTTTATGGGGACAGGGGTCCACAGATACGCAGTATTTT. The full variable domain, in which reference TRBV28 and TRBJ2-3 provide the parts outside the CDR3, is DVKVTQSSRYLVKRTGEKVFLECVQDMDHENMFWYRQDPGLGLRLIYFSYDVKMKEKGDIPEGYSVSREKKERFSLILESASTNQTSMYLCASSLWGQGSTDTQYFGPGTRLTVL.

This chain links TRBV5-1 with TRBJ1-1; 9 bases match TRBD1. The CDR3 loop spans 13 amino acids. The V segment lost 4 bases and the J segment 4 bases; nucleotides outside the gene matches: 2. Germline CDR1 SGHRS, CDR2 YFSETQ. The CDR3 here is CASSKTGGTEAFF. CDR3 nucleotide sequence: TGCGCCAGCAGCAAGACAGGGGGCACTGAAGCTTTCTTT.

Within the sample, this clonotype is medium-sized. V usage is TRBV12-3 or TRBV12-4 and J usage is TRBJ1-1; 7 nucleotides match TRBD1. The J segment lost 10 bases and the V segment lost 6 bases, leaving 8 bases of the junction unmatched. The CDR3 totals 12 residues. The CDR3 coding sequence is TGTGCCAGCAGGGATAAGACAGGGACAGCTTTCTTT. Encoded protein: CASRDKTGTAFF.

This clonotype was recorded many times. The rearrangement joins TRBV11-2 to TRBJ2-2; D possibly corresponds to TRBD2 (5 bases). The CDR3 is made up of 15 amino acids. The germline V gene has CDR1 SGHAT and CDR2 FQNNGV. Between the trimmed V and J ends, which lost 3 bases and 0 bases, there was a span of 8 bases. DNA of the CDR3: TGTGCCAGCAGCTTGATGGGAGCGAACACCGGGGAGCTGTTTTTT. Translated: CASSLMGANTGELFF.

This clonotype has ten or more counts. The chain has TRBV5-1 and TRBJ2-7, with D possibly matching TRBD2 (5 bases). Looked up from germline, CDR1 is SGHRS and CDR2 is YFSETQ. The ends were cut back, 5 bases at V and 0 bases at J, with 15 bases in the middle. This CDR3 region has 15 residues. Written as DNA, the CDR3 is TGCGCCAGCAGTCCCCGGACGGGGAGCTCCTACGAGCAGTACTTC. Translated, it gives CASSPRTGSSYEQYF.

The chain combines TRBV6-6 with TRBJ1-5; 8 positions agree with TRBD1. The V gene end was trimmed by 2 bases and the J gene end by 2 bases; junction bases not matched to a gene: 2. CDR1 MNHNY and CDR2 SVGAGI come from the germline V gene (reference sequence). The CDR3 sequence is 15 residues long. In DNA form, the CDR3 reads TGTGCCAGCAGTTACGGACAGGGCCGCAATCAGCCCCAGCATTTT. Amino acids: CASSYGQGRNQPQHF.

In its sample, this clonotype was seen a few times. The chain uses TRBV10-3 and TRBJ2-3, with 7 bases identical to TRBD2. CDR1 and CDR2 from the germline V gene are ENHRY and SYGVKD. V was clipped by 6 bases and J by 10 bases; unmatched bases: 4. The CDR3 length is 11 residues. CDR3 amino acids: CAISPGLPQYF. The CDR3 bases are TGTGCCATCAGCCCGGGACTACCGCAGTATTTT.